One sample yielded the 31 T cell receptor beta chains listed below, sequenced in a study of blood T cell repertoires in COVID-19. Here immunoSEQ multiplex PCR was the method, and the copy in TCRdb shows in-frame clones only, minus some. The sample includes approximately 300,000 clones, about 92% of them seen just once. The source material was PBMCs or T cells enriched from blood (not recorded which). These receptors were collected from a man between 60 and 70 years old who had recovered from COVID-19.

V gene TRBV7-9 combines with J gene TRBJ2-2; 7 bases line up with TRBD1. The CDR3 has 16 residues. The ends lost 3 bases at V and 5 bases at J; junction bases unmatched: 9. Germline CDR1 is SEHNR and CDR2 is FQNEAQ (reference sequence). CDR3 region: CASSLETGTSTGELFF. Here the CDR3 DNA reads TGTGCCAGCAGCTTGGAGACAGGGACATCGACCGGGGAGCTGTTTTTT.

In this sample, this clone turned up once. The gene calls are TRBV3-1 (or the pseudogene TRBV3-2) and TRBJ1-1, with D possibly being TRBD1 (6 bases). Germline lookup yields CDR1 LGHDT and CDR2 YNNKEL (reference sequence). This CDR3 contains 13 residues. With 3 bases removed from V and 7 bases from J, the gap between germline ends came to 12 bases. CDR3 sequence: CASSHLGAIEAFF. CDR3 sequence (DNA): TGTGCCAGCAGCCACCTGGGGGCGATTGAAGCTTTCTTT.

The count of this clone is one. The chain employs TRBV27 and TRBJ1-2; 9 bases are a match to TRBD1. Germline loops: CDR1 MNHEY, CDR2 SMNVEV (reference sequence). This CDR3 has 15 residues. Germline trimming cut 5 bases from V and 7 bases from J; bases unmatched to any gene: 11. In DNA form, the CDR3 reads TGTGCCAGCAGTCCACCGGGACAGGGAGCTCTTGGCTACACCTTC. It specifies CASSPPGQGALGYTF.

The V gene is TRBV19, the J gene TRBJ2-1; possible D gene TRBD2, 6 bases. Germline V CDR1 and CDR2: LNHDA, SQIVND (reference sequence). The CDR3 totals 18 residues. The ends were cut back, 0 bases at V and 2 bases at J, with 17 bases in the middle. The CDR3 is CASSIDFFSQRAYNEQFF. CDR3 sequence (DNA): TGTGCCAGTAGTATAGATTTTTTCAGCCAGCGGGCCTACAATGAGCAGTTCTTC.

The chain couples TRBV28 to TRBJ1-4; 9 nucleotides match TRBD1. The length of the CDR3 is 15 residues. CDR1 is MDHEN, CDR2 SYDVKM, per germline. Trimming took 9 bases from V and 8 from J; bases not matched to a gene: 13. CDR3 in DNA: TGTGCCAGTTTAGGAGGGGGACAGGGATTCGAAAAACTGTTTTTT. This codes for CASLGGGQGFEKLFF.

On this clone: Distinct nucleotide sequences in the sample also encode this CDR3. V gene TRBV6-5 combines with J gene TRBJ2-7; TRBD1 matches at 8 bases. The length of the CDR3 is 14 residues. The ends lost 6 bases at V and 2 bases at J; junction bases unmatched: 6. Germline CDR1 reads MNHEY; CDR2 reads SVGAGI. CDR3 nucleotide sequence: TGTGCCAGCAGCCCCGGGACAGGACCCTACGAGCAGTACTTC. It translates to CASSPGTGPYEQYF.

V gene TRBV27 combines with J gene TRBJ1-1; tentative D call: TRBD1 (6 bases). Germline CDR1 reads MNHEY; CDR2 reads SMNVEV (reference sequence). Trimming removed 6 bases from V and 4 bases from J, with 12 bases in between. The CDR3 runs to 13 residues. CDR3 in amino acids: CASSTGRGTEAFF. In nucleotides, the CDR3 is TGTGCCAGCAGCACAGGGAGGGGCACTGAAGCTTTCTTT.

The chain combines TRBV19 with TRBJ1-5; 8 positions match TRBD1. The CDR3 is made up of 18 amino acids. V was pared by 3 bases and J by 4 bases, with 14 bases of the junction left unmatched. Germline V lookup: CDR1 LNHDA, CDR2 SQIVND (reference sequence). The CDR3 protein is CASSIGPPGQATNQPQHF. In nucleotides, the CDR3 is TGTGCCAGTAGTATTGGGCCCCCGGGACAGGCAACAAATCAGCCCCAGCATTTT.

The rearrangement uses TRBV7-3 and TRBJ2-7, with a weak D call TRBD2 (5 bases). This CDR3 is 13 amino acids long. Trimming left V 5 bases short and J 6 bases short, with 14 bases between. Germline loops: CDR1 SGHTA, CDR2 FQGTGA. The CDR3: CASSPPGMSEQYF. CDR3 in DNA: TGTGCCAGCAGCCCTCCGGGGATGTCCGAGCAGTACTTC.

This chain links TRBV9 with TRBJ2-7; no clear D gene. CDR1 is SGDLS and CDR2 is YYNGEE in the germline V gene. V was trimmed by 4 bases and J by 8 bases, leaving 22 bases between them. The CDR3 sequence is 15 residues long. CDR3: CASSHRGHPDDQQYF. CDR3 in DNA: TGTGCCAGCAGCCATAGAGGCCATCCTGACGACCAGCAGTACTTC.

V gene TRBV15 combines with J gene TRBJ2-3; D may be TRBD2 (7 bases). Germline values: CDR1 LNHNV, CDR2 YYDKDF (reference sequence). The ends were cut back, 6 bases at V and 8 bases at J, with 21 bases in the middle. This CDR3 has 15 amino acids. The CDR3 spells CATREVEGGWATQYF. The CDR3 DNA follows: TGTGCCACCAGGGAGGTAGAGGGGGGGTGGGCTACGCAGTATTTT.

V usage is TRBV27 and J usage is TRBJ2-1; the D gene is possibly TRBD1 (6 bases). Germline V gives CDR1 MNHEY, CDR2 SMNVEV (reference sequence). V dropped 4 bases and J dropped 3 bases, with 13 bases sitting between them. The CDR3 covers 15 residues. The CDR3 sequence is CASSSYGDIYNEQFF. DNA for the CDR3: TGTGCCAGCAGTTCTTACGGGGACATCTACAATGAGCAGTTCTTC.

The chain links TRBV5-1 to TRBJ2-2; 8 nucleotides align to TRBD1. This CDR3 has 13 residues. The trim removed 4 bases at V and 6 bases at J, leaving 2 bases unmatched. The germline V gene encodes CDR1 SGHRS and CDR2 YFSETQ. CDR3 DNA sequence: TGCGCCAGCAGCCTGACAGGGGCCGGGGAGCTGTTTTTT. This codes for CASSLTGAGELFF. Full variable domain (missing parts from reference TRBV5-1 and TRBJ2-2): KAGVTQTPRYLIKTRGQQVTLSCSPISGHRSVSWYQQTPGQGLQFLFEYFSETQRNKGNFPGRFSGRQFSNSRSEMNVSTLELGDSALYLCASSLTGAGELFFGEGSRLTVL.

This chain uses TRBV5-6 with TRBJ2-5, with TRBD2 matching 9 bases. The CDR3 is 16 residues long. CDR1 and CDR2 (germline): SGHDT, YYEEEE. V gave up 2 bases and J gave up 4 bases; unmatched junction bases: 9. The CDR3 DNA sequence: TGTGCCAGCAGCTTCCTGTTAGCGGGAGTGGGAGAGACCCAGTACTTC. This sequence encodes CASSFLLAGVGETQYF. Looking up the rest from reference TRBV5-6 and TRBJ2-5 gives the full variable domain: DAGVTQSPTHLIKTRGQQVTLRCSPKSGHDTVSWYQQALGQGPQFIFQYYEEEERQRGNFPDRFSGHQFPNYSSELNVNALLLGDSALYLCASSFLLAGVGETQYFGPGTRLLVL.

CDR3 DNA: TGTGCCAGCAGCTTACTCGGGGGCACAGATACGCAGTATTTT. It specifies CASSLLGGTDTQYF. The chain links TRBV11-1 to TRBJ2-3, with D perhaps TRBD2 (5 bases). CDR1 and CDR2 (germline): SGHAT, FQDESV (reference sequence). The CDR3 runs 14 residues. Trimming took off 2 bases at V and 1 base at J, with 7 bases between the two ends. The whole variable domain, filled in from reference TRBV11-1 and TRBJ2-3, reads EAEVAQSPRYKITEKSQAVAFWCDPISGHATLYWYRQILGQGPELLVQFQDESVVDDSQLPKDRFSAERLKGVDSTLKIQPAELGDSAMYLCASSLLGGTDTQYFGPGTRLTVL.

CDR3 protein: CSATGSAEAFF. The CDR3 DNA sequence: TGCAGTGCTACTGGGAGCGCTGAAGCTTTCTTT. The rearrangement joins TRBV20-1 to TRBJ1-1; no clear D. Germline V gene sequence: CDR1 DFQATT, CDR2 SNEGSKA (reference sequence). Trimming took off 4 bases at V and 6 bases at J, with 9 bases between the two ends. The CDR3 is 11 residues long.

This clone has just one count. V is TRBV10-2 and J is TRBJ2-6; D unclear. Germline V gene sequence: CDR1 WSHSY, CDR2 SAAADI. V was pared by 6 bases and J by 2 bases, with 8 bases between. The CDR3 is 14 amino acids. The CDR3: CASRDNPGANVLTF. As DNA, the CDR3 is TGCGCCAGCAGAGACAACCCTGGGGCCAACGTCCTGACTTTC.

This clone was observed once. J is TRBJ1-6 and V is TRBV5-1, with D perhaps matching TRBD1 (5 bases). The CDR3 runs to 15 residues. Trimming stripped 5 bases from V and 7 bases from J, with 16 bases between. Germline loops: CDR1 SGHRS, CDR2 YFSETQ. This CDR3 reads CASSPSTAGNSPLHF. The DNA for the CDR3 is TGCGCCAGCAGTCCGTCGACAGCAGGCAATTCACCCCTCCACTTT.

V and J are TRBV27 and TRBJ2-1; no firm D call. V was shortened by 4 bases and J by 6 bases, with 10 bases between the two germline ends. This CDR3 has 13 residues. Germline loops: CDR1 MNHEY, CDR2 SMNVEV (reference sequence). CDR3 protein: CASSWSSTNEQFF. CDR3 sequence (DNA): TGTGCCAGCAGTTGGAGTAGTACCAATGAGCAGTTCTTC.

This clone showed up just a few times. The chain employs TRBV19 and TRBJ2-3, with D possibly TRBD1 on 8 matching bases. V lost 7 bases and J 1 base, leaving 18 bases between the germline ends. Germline CDR1 and CDR2: LNHDA and SQIVND (reference sequence). The CDR3 is made up of 16 amino acids. CDR3 in amino acids: CASKRQGRVGTDTQYF. The CDR3 DNA follows: TGTGCCAGTAAACGACAGGGGAGGGTCGGCACAGATACGCAGTATTTT. The whole variable domain, remainder taken from reference TRBV19 and TRBJ2-3, is DGGITQSPKYLFRKEGQNVTLSCEQNLNHDAMYWYRQDPGQGLRLIYYSQIVNDFQKGDIAEGYSVSREKKESFPLTVTSAQKNPTAFYLCASKRQGRVGTDTQYFGPGTRLTVL.

The chain employs TRBV15 and TRBJ1-3, with no clear D. In germline, CDR1 is LNHNV, CDR2 YYDKDF (reference sequence). This CDR3 comprises 19 residues. V shed 0 bases and J shed 0 bases, with 18 bases lying between them. The DNA for the CDR3 is TGTGCCACCAGCAGAGAATACCCTCTGCGGGAGAGCTCTGGAAACACCATATATTTT. It is translated as CATSREYPLRESSGNTIYF.

This chain uses TRBV7-2 with TRBJ1-5; 8 bases match TRBD1. The germline gives CDR1 SGHTA, CDR2 FQGNSA. The CDR3 is 15 amino acids. J gave up 4 bases and V 7 bases, and 9 bases lay outside the gene matches. CDR3 region: CASKVGTGLNQPQHF. CDR3 coding DNA: TGTGCCAGCAAGGTCGGGACAGGTTTAAATCAGCCCCAGCATTTT.

The CDR3 DNA follows: TGTGCCAGCTCACAAGGAACTAGCATAGACGAGCAGTACTTC. The encoded protein is CASSQGTSIDEQYF. The rearrangement uses TRBV18 and TRBJ2-7, with D perhaps TRBD2 (6 bases). Deletions cut 4 bases from V and 5 bases from J, with 15 bases between. The germline V gene encodes CDR1 KGHSH and CDR2 LQKENI. CDR3 length: 14 amino acids.

This chain uses TRBV4-1 with TRBJ1-2, with D possibly being TRBD1 (6 bases). The germline V gene encodes CDR1 MGHRA and CDR2 YSYEKL. The CDR3 is 12 amino acids. V shed 6 bases and J shed 6 bases, with 11 bases lying between them. The CDR3 region has the DNA TGCGCCAGCAGTCACTCAGGGGATGGCTACACCTTC. This codes for CASSHSGDGYTF.

This chain links TRBV19 with TRBJ1-5, with 7 bases matching TRBD1. J lost 1 base, V lost 6 bases, and 6 bases had no gene match. CDR1 LNHDA and CDR2 SQIVND come from the germline V gene (reference sequence). The CDR3 spans 15 residues. The CDR3 DNA sequence: TGTGCCAGTAGCAAGAACAGGGGCAGCAATCAGCCCCAGCATTTT. Translated: CASSKNRGSNQPQHF.

This chain links TRBV7-9 with TRBJ1-1; D is possibly TRBD1 (5 bases). Germline V gene sequence: CDR1 SEHNR, CDR2 FQNEAQ (reference sequence). Trimming took 4 bases from V and 8 from J, leaving 17 bases between them. CDR3 size: 14 residues. The CDR3 protein is CASSWGPGSSEAFF. The CDR3 nucleotides are TGTGCCAGCAGCTGGGGCCCAGGGTCCTCAGAAGCTTTCTTT.

The chain combines TRBV18 with TRBJ1-1; D ambiguous. CDR1 is KGHSH, CDR2 LQKENI, per germline. The CDR3 is made up of 16 amino acids. Trimming removed 3 bases at V and 5 bases at J, with 19 bases between. The CDR3 coding sequence is TGTGCCAGCTCACCCCCCGCGGCGGCAGTTAGGACTGAAGCTTTCTTT. It encodes CASSPPAAAVRTEAFF.

This chain links TRBV18 with TRBJ2-3; 14 nucleotides line up with TRBD2. The CDR3 sequence is 16 residues long. V lost 3 bases to trimming and J lost 4 bases; unmatched junction nucleotides: 3. Per the germline V gene, CDR1 is KGHSH and CDR2 is LQKENI. In DNA form, the CDR3 reads TGTGCCAGCTCACCCGGGACTAGCGGGAGTCCAGATACGCAGTATTTT. Its protein is CASSPGTSGSPDTQYF.

The genes are TRBV11-3 and TRBJ1-3; D gene uncertain. The CDR3 contains 15 residues. Germline-derived CDR1 and CDR2 are SGHNT and YENEEA. Trimming took off 8 bases at V and 0 bases at J, with 14 bases between the two ends. The CDR3 loop reads CASGRLSSSGNTIYF. In nucleotides, the CDR3 is TGTGCCAGCGGCAGACTCAGCTCCTCTGGAAACACCATATATTTT.

The chain joins TRBV21-1 to TRBJ2-1; no check of the table's D call, TRBD1, against the DNA was made. TRBV21-1 is a documented pseudogene. The CDR3 is made up of 16 amino acids. DNA of the CDR3: TGTGCCAGTACAGGGTTTCCTCTGTCGGCCTACAATGAGCAGTTCTTC. Its protein is CASTGFPLSAYNEQFF.

The chain combines TRBV4-3 with TRBJ1-1, with D maybe TRBD1 (6 bases). Germline V gene data show CDR1 as LGHNA and CDR2 as YSLEER. The germline V and J ends were trimmed by 0 bases and 0 bases, with 11 bases remaining between them. CDR3 size: 16 residues. The CDR3 DNA is TGCGCCAGCAGCCAAGACCGGGACACCTTGAACACTGAAGCTTTCTTT. Translation: CASSQDRDTLNTEAFF.